This T cell receptor beta chain was sequenced in a study of control samples from healthy donors and cancer patients. Repertoires were generated with immunoSEQ multiplex PCR, while TCRdb's copy carries only in-frame clones and drops some. The data show 130,000 to 150,000 clones, with roughly 90% seen just once and around 11% held by the top ten. The CDR3 is 15 amino acids. The junction had 9 bases not matched to a gene; V was cut back by 3 bases and J by 4 bases. Germline-derived CDR1 and CDR2 are LGHDT and YNNKEL (reference sequence). The chain links TRBV3-1 (or the pseudogene TRBV3-2) to TRBJ2-7; 7 positions agree with TRBD1. This TCR came from a man younger than 45 in good health. The sequencing sample was made of blood. CDR3 amino acids: CASSHTSGQPYEQYF. In DNA, the CDR3 is TGTGCCAGCAGCCACACATCGGGACAGCCGTACGAGCAGTACTTC.